These 2 T cell receptor beta chains share one sample of origin, sequenced in a study of control samples from healthy donors and cancer patients. Profiled with immunoSEQ multiplex PCR; TCRdb holds only in-frame clones, not every one. The table has 150,000 or so clones, almost 90% seen once; the top ten hold approximately 1.7%. Specimen: blood. Receptor source: a man younger than 35 in good health.

This clone was observed a handful of times. The CDR3 here is CSVAGIGGAYEQYF. In DNA form, the CDR3 reads TGCAGCGTTGCGGGAATAGGGGGAGCCTACGAGCAGTACTTC. The V call is TRBV29-1, the J call TRBJ2-7; perhaps TRBD1 as D (6 bases). The V gene's germline CDR1 is SQVTM and CDR2 ANQGSEA. This CDR3 spans 14 amino acids. V lost 4 bases to trimming and J lost 2 bases, with 15 bases between them.

As regards this clone: This CDR3 is also generated by other DNA sequences in the sample. This sequence joins TRBV27 and TRBJ2-1; 7 bases match TRBD2. V shed 4 bases, J shed 1 base, and the junction held 4 bases outside the gene matches. The CDR3 spans 15 residues. Germline-derived CDR1 and CDR2 are MNHEY and SMNVEV (reference sequence). The CDR3 bases are TGTGCCAGCAGTTCTCGGACTAGTTCCTACAATGAGCAGTTCTTC. Translated: CASSSRTSSYNEQFF.